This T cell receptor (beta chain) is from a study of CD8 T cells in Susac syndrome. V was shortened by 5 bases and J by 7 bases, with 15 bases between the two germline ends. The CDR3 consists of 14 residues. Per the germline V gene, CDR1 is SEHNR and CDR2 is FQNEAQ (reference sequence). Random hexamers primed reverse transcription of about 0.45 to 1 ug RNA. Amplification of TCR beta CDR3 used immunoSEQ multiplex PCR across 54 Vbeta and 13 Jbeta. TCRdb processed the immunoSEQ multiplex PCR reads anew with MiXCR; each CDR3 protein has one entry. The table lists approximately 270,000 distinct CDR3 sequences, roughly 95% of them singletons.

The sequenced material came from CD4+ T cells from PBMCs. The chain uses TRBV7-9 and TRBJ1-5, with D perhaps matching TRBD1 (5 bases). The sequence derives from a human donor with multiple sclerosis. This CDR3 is CASSPDGGLQPQHF. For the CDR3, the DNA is TGTGCCAGCAGCCCCGATGGGGGACTCCAGCCCCAGCATTTT.